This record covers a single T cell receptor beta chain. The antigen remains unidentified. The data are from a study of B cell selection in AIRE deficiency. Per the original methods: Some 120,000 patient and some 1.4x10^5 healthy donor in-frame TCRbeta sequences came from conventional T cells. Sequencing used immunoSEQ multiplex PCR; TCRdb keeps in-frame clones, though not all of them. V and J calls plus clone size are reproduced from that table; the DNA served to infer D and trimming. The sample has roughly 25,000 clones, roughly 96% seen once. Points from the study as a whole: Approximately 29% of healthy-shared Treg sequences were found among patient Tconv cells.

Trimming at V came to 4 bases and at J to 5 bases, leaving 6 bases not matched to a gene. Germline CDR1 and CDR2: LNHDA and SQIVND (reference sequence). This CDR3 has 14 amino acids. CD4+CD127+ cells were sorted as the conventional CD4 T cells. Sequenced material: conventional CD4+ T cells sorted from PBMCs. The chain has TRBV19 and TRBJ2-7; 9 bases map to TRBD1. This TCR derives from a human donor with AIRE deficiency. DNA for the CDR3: TGTGCCAGTAGTACTACAGGGGGCCTCCACGAGCAGTACTTC. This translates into CASSTTGGLHEQYF.